This T cell receptor (beta chain) originates from a study of blood T cell repertoires in COVID-19. Trimming took off 5 bases at V and 4 bases at J, with 12 bases between the two ends. The germline CDR1 and CDR2 sequences are MDHEN and SYDVKM. The CDR3 is made up of 15 amino acids. In the study's own analysis: The authors estimated nucleated cell counts from reference gene primer amplification. TCRdb's table, derived via immunoSEQ multiplex PCR, lists solely in-frame clones and lacks some. V and J calls and clone size come straight from that table; D and trimming were deduced from the DNA. The table lists a few hundred thousand clones, about 86% of them singletons. Participants reported their clinical history, and cohort assignment relied on those reports.

The clonotype comes from a woman in her 40s with acute COVID-19. The specimen was PBMCs or T cells enriched from blood (not recorded which). The rearrangement joins TRBV28 to TRBJ2-6; unclear D gene. Here the CDR3 reads CASSPPGSGANVLTF. The CDR3 DNA follows: TGTGCCAGCAGTCCGCCGGGTTCCGGGGCCAACGTCCTGACTTTC. The full variable domain, with the rest looked up from reference TRBV28 and TRBJ2-6, is DVKVTQSSRYLVKRTGEKVFLECVQDMDHENMFWYRQDPGLGLRLIYFSYDVKMKEKGDIPEGYSVSREKKERFSLILESASTNQTSMYLCASSPPGSGANVLTFGAGSRLTVL.